The source of this T cell receptor (beta chain) is a study of T cell changes during pregnancy in multiple sclerosis. Clones were sequenced by immunoSEQ multiplex PCR, and TCRdb holds only the in-frame ones, with some missing. Of roughly 49,000 clones listed, 92% are singletons. Germline CDR1 LGHNA, CDR2 YSLEER. Between the trimmed V and J ends, which lost 0 bases and 0 bases, there was a span of 6 bases. CDR3 length: 14 amino acids. This sample comprised CD4+ T cells from peripheral blood mononuclear cells, obtained in the second trimester of pregnancy. This TCR derives from a female donor in good health, enrolled as a control in a pregnancy study. The chain recombines TRBV4-3 with TRBJ2-7; D call uncertain. The CDR3 bases are TGCGCCAGCAGCCAAGATCTCAGCTCCTACGAGCAGTACTTC. This translates into CASSQDLSSYEQYF.